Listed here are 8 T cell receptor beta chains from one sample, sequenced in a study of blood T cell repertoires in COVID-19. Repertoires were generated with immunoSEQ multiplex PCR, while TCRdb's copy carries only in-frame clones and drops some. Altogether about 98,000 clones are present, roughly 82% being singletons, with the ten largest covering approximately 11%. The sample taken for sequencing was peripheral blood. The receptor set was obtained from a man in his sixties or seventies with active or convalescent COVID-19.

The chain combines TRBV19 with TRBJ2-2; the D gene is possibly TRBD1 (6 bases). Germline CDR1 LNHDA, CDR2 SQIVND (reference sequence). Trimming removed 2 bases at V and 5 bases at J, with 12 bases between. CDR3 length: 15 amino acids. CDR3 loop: CASSINRDGTGELFF. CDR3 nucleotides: TGTGCCAGTAGTATAAACAGGGATGGAACCGGGGAGCTGTTTTTT.

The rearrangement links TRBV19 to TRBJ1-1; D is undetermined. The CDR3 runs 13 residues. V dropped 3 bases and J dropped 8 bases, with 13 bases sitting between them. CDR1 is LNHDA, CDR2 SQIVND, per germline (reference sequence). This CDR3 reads CASSIGGSAEAFF. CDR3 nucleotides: TGTGCCAGTAGTATTGGAGGGTCAGCGGAAGCTTTCTTT.

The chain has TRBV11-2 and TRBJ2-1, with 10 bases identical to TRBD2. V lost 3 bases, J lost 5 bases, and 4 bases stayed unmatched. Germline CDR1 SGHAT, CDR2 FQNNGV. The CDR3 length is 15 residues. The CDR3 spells CASSFAAGGHNEQFF. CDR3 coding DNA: TGTGCCAGCAGCTTTGCAGCGGGGGGGCACAATGAGCAGTTCTTC.

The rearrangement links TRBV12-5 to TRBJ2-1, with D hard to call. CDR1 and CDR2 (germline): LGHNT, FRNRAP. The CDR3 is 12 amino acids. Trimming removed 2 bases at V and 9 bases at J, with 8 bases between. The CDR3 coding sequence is TGTGCTAGTGGTTTGTACAACATTGAGCAGTTCTTC. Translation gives CASGLYNIEQFF.

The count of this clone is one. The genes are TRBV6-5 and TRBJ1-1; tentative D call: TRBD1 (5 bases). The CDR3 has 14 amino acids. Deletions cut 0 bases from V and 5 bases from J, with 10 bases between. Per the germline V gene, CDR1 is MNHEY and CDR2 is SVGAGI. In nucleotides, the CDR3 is TGTGCCAGCAGTTACTCGGCGGGGGGGACTGAAGCTTTCTTT. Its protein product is CASSYSAGGTEAFF.

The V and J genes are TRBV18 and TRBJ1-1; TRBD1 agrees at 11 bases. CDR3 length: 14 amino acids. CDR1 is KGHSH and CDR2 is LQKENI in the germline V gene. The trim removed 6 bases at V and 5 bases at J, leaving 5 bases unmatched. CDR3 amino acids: CASSPGQGVTEAFF. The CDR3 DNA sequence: TGTGCCAGCTCCCCGGGACAGGGGGTTACTGAAGCTTTCTTT.

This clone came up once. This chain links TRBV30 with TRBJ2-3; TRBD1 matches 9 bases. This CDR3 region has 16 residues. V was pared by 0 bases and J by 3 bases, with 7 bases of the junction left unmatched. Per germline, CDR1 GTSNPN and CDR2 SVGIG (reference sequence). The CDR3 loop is CAWSVGRTGVTDTQYF. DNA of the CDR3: TGTGCCTGGAGTGTTGGAAGGACAGGGGTGACAGATACGCAGTATTTT.

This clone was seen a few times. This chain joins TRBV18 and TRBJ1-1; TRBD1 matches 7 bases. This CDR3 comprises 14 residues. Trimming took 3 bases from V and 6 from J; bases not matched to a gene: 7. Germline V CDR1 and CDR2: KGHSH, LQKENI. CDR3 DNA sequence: TGTGCCAGCTCACCTGACAGGGTCAGTGCTGAAGCTTTCTTT. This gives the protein CASSPDRVSAEAFF.